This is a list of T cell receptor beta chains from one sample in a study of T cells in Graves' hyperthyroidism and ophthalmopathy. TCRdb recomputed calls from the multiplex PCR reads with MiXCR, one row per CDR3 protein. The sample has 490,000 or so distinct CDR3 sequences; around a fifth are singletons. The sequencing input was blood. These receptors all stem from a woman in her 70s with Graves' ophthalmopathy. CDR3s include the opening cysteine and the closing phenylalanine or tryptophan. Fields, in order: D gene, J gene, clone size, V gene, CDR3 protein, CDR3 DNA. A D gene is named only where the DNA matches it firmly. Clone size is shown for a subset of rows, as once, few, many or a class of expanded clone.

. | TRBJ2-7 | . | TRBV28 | CASRLEGSYEQYF | TGTGCCAGCAGACTAGAGGGTTCCTACGAGCAGTACTTC
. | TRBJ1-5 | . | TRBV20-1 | CSARVSGHSNQPQHF | TGCAGTGCTAGAGTATCAGGACATAGCAATCAGCCCCAGCATTTT
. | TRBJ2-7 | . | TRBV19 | CASSIDQPLSGAEQYF | TGTGCCAGTAGTATAGATCAGCCACTCTCGGGAGCCGAGCAGTACTTC
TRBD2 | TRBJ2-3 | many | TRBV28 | CASSPPSGSPTDTQYF | TGTGCCAGCAGTCCTCCTAGCGGGAGCCCCACAGATACGCAGTATTTT
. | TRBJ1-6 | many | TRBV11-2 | CASSLGLTGNSPLHF | TGTGCCAGCAGCTTAGGGTTGACGGGGAATTCACCCCTCCACTTT
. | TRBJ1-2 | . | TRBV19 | CASYGLNYGYTF | TGTGCCAGTTACGGACTAAACTATGGCTACACCTTC
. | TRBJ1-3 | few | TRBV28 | CATLQVGGNTIYF | TGTGCCACCCTTCAGGTGGGAGGAAACACCATATATTTT
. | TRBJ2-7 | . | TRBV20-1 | CSARGSYEQYF | TGCAGTGCTAGAGGGTCATACGAGCAGTACTTC
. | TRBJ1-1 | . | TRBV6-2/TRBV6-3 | CASNWQGEAFF | TGTGCCAGCAACTGGCAGGGAGAAGCTTTCTTT
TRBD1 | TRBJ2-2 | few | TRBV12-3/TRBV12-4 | CASSRTGALNTGELFF | TGTGCCAGCAGTCGGACAGGGGCCCTAAACACCGGGGAGCTGTTTTTT
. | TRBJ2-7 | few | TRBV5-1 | CASTTSPTTYEQYF | TGCGCCAGCACGACTAGTCCTACCACCTACGAGCAGTACTTC
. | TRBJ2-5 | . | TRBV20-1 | CSARGWRQETQYF | TGCAGTGCTAGAGGCTGGCGTCAGGAGACCCAGTACTTC
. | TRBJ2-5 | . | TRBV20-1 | CSASGGLATGSSEAQYF | TGCAGTGCTAGTGGAGGGCTTGCGACAGGGTCTAGTGAGGCCCAGTACTTC
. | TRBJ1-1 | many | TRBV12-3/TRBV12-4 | CASSFWATDSRTEAFF | TGTGCCAGCAGTTTTTGGGCGACGGATTCCAGGACTGAAGCTTTCTTT
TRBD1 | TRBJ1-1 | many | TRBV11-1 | CASSLPWDSRTEAFF | TGTGCCAGCAGCTTACCCTGGGACAGTCGCACTGAAGCTTTCTTT
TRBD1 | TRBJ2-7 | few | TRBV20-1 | CSARDRGLSYEQYF | TGCAGTGCCCGCGACAGGGGGTTGTCCTACGAGCAGTACTTC
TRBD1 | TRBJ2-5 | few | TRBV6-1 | CASSPGTGHQETQYF | TGTGCCAGCAGTCCTGGGACAGGACATCAAGAGACCCAGTACTTC
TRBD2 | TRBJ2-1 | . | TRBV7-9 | CASIPPLAPRYNEQFF | TGTGCCAGCATCCCCCCACTAGCGCCGAGATACAATGAGCAGTTCTTC
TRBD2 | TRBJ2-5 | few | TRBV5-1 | CASIPLAGGAETQYF | TGCGCCAGCATCCCTCTAGCGGGAGGTGCTGAGACCCAGTACTTC
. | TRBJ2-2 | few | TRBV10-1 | CASRSGANTGELFF | TGCGCCAGCCGGAGCGGAGCGAACACCGGGGAGCTGTTTTTT
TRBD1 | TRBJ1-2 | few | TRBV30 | CAWRTRGGYGYTF | TGTGCCTGGAGGACCAGGGGGGGATATGGCTACACCTTC
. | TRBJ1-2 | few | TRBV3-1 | CASSQDQGGYGYTF | TGTGCCAGCAGCCAAGATCAGGGCGGCTATGGCTACACCTTC
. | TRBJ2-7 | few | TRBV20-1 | CSAAGLVLDEQYF | TGCAGTGCGGCGGGACTGGTGCTGGACGAGCAGTACTTC
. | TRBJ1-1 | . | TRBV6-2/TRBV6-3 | CASSDPRRGLATEAFF | TGTGCCAGCAGCGACCCTAGAAGGGGCTTGGCCACTGAAGCTTTCTTT
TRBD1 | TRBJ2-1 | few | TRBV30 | CAWKRTGLHNEQFF | TGTGCCTGGAAAAGGACAGGGCTTCATAATGAGCAGTTCTTC
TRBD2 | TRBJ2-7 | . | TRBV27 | CVSSTGLAIYEQYF | TGTGTCAGCAGCACGGGACTAGCAATCTACGAGCAGTACTTC
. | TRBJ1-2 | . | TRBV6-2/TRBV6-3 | CATPFESGNYTF | TGTGCCACCCCATTCGAATCAGGGAACTACACCTTC
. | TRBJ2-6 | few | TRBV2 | CASSQLGVGANVLTF | TGTGCCAGCAGTCAATTAGGGGTTGGGGCCAACGTCCTGACTTTC
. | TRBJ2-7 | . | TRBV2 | CAVPVGRYEQYF | TGTGCCGTCCCGGTGGGGCGATACGAGCAGTACTTC
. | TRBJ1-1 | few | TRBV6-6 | CASSSRGEAFF | TGTGCCAGCAGTTCTCGAGGTGAAGCTTTCTTT
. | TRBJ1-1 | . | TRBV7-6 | CASSLVPVRTEAFF | TGTGCCAGCAGCTTAGTCCCCGTACGCACTGAAGCTTTCTTT
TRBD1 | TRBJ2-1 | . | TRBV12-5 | CASGLDRGHEQFF | TGTGCTAGTGGTTTGGACAGGGGCCATGAGCAGTTCTTC
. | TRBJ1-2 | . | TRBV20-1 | CSARDLVRGIYGYTF | TGCAGTGCTAGAGATCTAGTGCGGGGTATCTATGGCTACACCTTC
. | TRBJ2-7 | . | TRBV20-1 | CSATQGYEQYF | TGCAGTGCCACACAGGGCTACGAGCAGTACTTC
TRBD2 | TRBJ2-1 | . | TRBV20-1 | CSAPSTAGVPHEQFF | TGCAGTGCCCCCTCCACAGCGGGAGTCCCCCATGAGCAGTTCTTC
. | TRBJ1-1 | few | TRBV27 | CASSLGISMNTEAFF | TGTGCCAGCAGTTTGGGGATCTCCATGAACACTGAAGCTTTCTTT
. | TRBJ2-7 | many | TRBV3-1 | CASSQSWDSYEQYF | TGTGCCAGCAGCCAAAGTTGGGACTCCTACGAGCAGTACTTC
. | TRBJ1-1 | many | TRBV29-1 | CSVGQALEAFF | TGCAGCGTTGGACAGGCCCTTGAAGCTTTCTTT
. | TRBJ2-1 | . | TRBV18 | CASSLLSGPLTNEQFF | TGTGCCAGCTCGCTACTCTCAGGTCCCCTAACCAATGAGCAGTTCTTC
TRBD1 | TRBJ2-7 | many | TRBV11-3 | CASSYTGGVQYF | TGTGCCAGCAGTTACACAGGGGGCGTGCAGTACTTC
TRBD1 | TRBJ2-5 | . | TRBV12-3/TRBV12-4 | CASSQQGIGETQYF | TGTGCCAGCAGTCAACAGGGGATAGGAGAGACCCAGTACTTC
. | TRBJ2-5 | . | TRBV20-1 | CSARELGGMGQETQYF | TGCAGTGCTAGAGAATTGGGCGGGATGGGGCAAGAGACCCAGTACTTC
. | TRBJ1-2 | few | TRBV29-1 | CSVGGDGYTF | TGCAGCGTTGGGGGAGATGGCTACACCTTC
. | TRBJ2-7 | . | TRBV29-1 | CSVARGPYEQYF | TGCAGCGTTGCCAGGGGTCCCTACGAGCAGTACTTC
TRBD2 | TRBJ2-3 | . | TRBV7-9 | CASSLAGTSGSRTDTQYF | TGTGCCAGCAGCTTAGCCGGGACTAGCGGGAGTAGGACAGATACGCAGTATTTT
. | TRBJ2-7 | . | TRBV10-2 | CASSESLGDTYEQYF | TGCGCCAGCAGTGAGTCCCTCGGGGATACCTACGAGCAGTACTTC
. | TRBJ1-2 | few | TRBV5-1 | CASSLAEGGRDGYTF | TGCGCCAGCAGCTTGGCCGAGGGGGGCAGGGATGGCTACACCTTC
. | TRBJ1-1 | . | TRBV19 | CASSIEQGRTEAFF | TGTGCCAGTAGTATAGAGCAGGGGCGGACTGAAGCTTTCTTT